These T cell receptor beta chains were read from a single sample in a study of breast tumors, draining lymph nodes, adjacent tissues. TCRdb reprocessed the multiplex PCR reads via MiXCR and lists one record per CDR3 protein. The sample includes under 150,000 distinct CDR3 sequences, around 21% seen only once; the top ten take around 2.2%. Input material: axillary lymph node tissue. The receptors were sampled from a female donor with breast cancer. Some clones in this sample may be carry-over from other donors' samples. Each CDR3 is given without its conserved first and last residue.

v_gene	j_gene	CDR3aa
TRBV9	TRBJ1-5	ASSFAPDGQPQH
TRBV20-1	TRBJ1-4	SARDTGLNEWNEKLL
TRBV5-6	TRBJ1-6	ASSSTEVDSPLH
TRBV7-8	TRBJ2-1	ASSLGAGTGGNEQF
TRBV27	TRBJ1-5	ASSLTSSNQPQH
TRBV4-1	TRBJ2-5	ASSQTGQGQETQY
TRBV19	TRBJ2-7	ASSRRQRPYEQY
TRBV27	TRBJ2-7	ASSFGLAGPYEQY
TRBV12-3/TRBV12-4	TRBJ2-1	ASSLGQVTNNEQF
TRBV19	TRBJ1-5	ASRSQGIVGNQPQH